This entry lists 16 T cell receptor beta chains sequenced from one sample in a study of blood T cell repertoires in COVID-19. Using immunoSEQ multiplex PCR, the repertoire was profiled, and TCRdb retains in-frame clones only, with some absent. The data hold 110,000 or so clones, with 85% to 90% observed a single time. Sequenced sample: peripheral blood. Receptors originate from a woman between 50 and 59 years old with acute or convalescent COVID-19.

The gene calls are TRBV7-8 and TRBJ2-1, with D unresolved. Germline CDR1 reads SGHVS; CDR2 reads FQNEAQ. The CDR3 totals 12 residues. With 5 bases removed from V and 9 bases from J, the gap between germline ends came to 11 bases. The CDR3 DNA sequence: TGTGCCAGCAGCCTCAGAGGCGCTGAGCAGTTCTTC. This translates into CASSLRGAEQFF.

In its sample, this clone was seen a few times. This chain connects TRBV19 to TRBJ1-2; the D is unclear. Germline V lookup: CDR1 LNHDA, CDR2 SQIVND (reference sequence). CDR3 size: 12 residues. V was pared by 5 bases and J by 4 bases, with 8 bases between. The CDR3, as DNA: TGTGCCAGTAGTTCGTCTTCCTATGGCTACACCTTC. It encodes CASSSSSYGYTF.

The chain uses TRBV23-1 and TRBJ2-2; TRBD2 is a possible D gene (6 bases). TRBV23-1 is labeled an ORF, and its function is uncertain. Between the trimmed V and J ends, which lost 8 bases and 1 base, there was a span of 14 bases. The CDR3 has 15 amino acids. CDR3 sequence (DNA): TGCGCCAGCGGTCGGAGGGCGGGGAACACCGGGGAGCTGTTTTTT. Amino acids: CASGRRAGNTGELFF.

The chain recombines TRBV7-2 with TRBJ1-1; TRBD1 agrees at 11 bases. CDR3 size: 18 residues. CDR1 and CDR2 (germline): SGHTA, FQGNSA. The junction had 12 bases not matched to a gene; V was cut back by 6 bases and J by 0 bases. The CDR3 sequence is CASRRVDRGLNMNTEAFF. CDR3 bases: TGTGCCAGCAGGCGTGTGGACAGGGGGCTTAACATGAACACTGAAGCTTTCTTT.

The chain employs TRBV11-2 and TRBJ1-6; 10 positions match TRBD1. Germline V gene data show CDR1 as SGHAT and CDR2 as FQNNGV. The CDR3 runs 15 residues. The ends lost 5 bases at V and 9 bases at J; junction bases unmatched: 7. The CDR3 sequence: CASSLRQGAGSPLHF. CDR3 sequence (DNA): TGTGCCAGCAGCCTTCGACAGGGGGCTGGTTCACCCCTCCACTTT.

The genes are TRBV7-8 and TRBJ1-5, with TRBD1 matching 7 bases. CDR3 length equals 16 residues. Germline V gene lookup returns CDR1 SGHVS and CDR2 FQNEAQ. Trimming cost V 0 bases and J 6 bases; bases outside gene matches: 8. The CDR3 loop reads CASSLATGVNRQPQHF. Here the CDR3 DNA reads TGTGCCAGCAGCTTAGCAACAGGGGTTAATCGTCAGCCCCAGCATTTT.

V usage is TRBV19 and J usage is TRBJ2-7; 7 nucleotides agree with TRBD1. V shed 8 bases and J 3 bases; nucleotides not matched to a gene: 7. This CDR3 comprises 13 residues. The germline CDR1 and CDR2 sequences are LNHDA and SQIVND (reference sequence). The CDR3 DNA reads TGTGCCAGTCGACAGGGAAAGCACTACGAGCAGTACTTC. Its translation: CASRQGKHYEQYF.

The CDR3 sequence is CAIRLTGELFF. CDR3 coding DNA: TGTGCCATCCGCCTAACCGGGGAGCTGTTTTTT. This chain joins TRBV10-3 and TRBJ2-2, with D unresolved. V lost 8 bases, J lost 5 bases, and 6 bases lay in between. Germline lookup yields CDR1 ENHRY and CDR2 SYGVKD. This CDR3 comprises 11 residues.

Only one count was recorded for this clone. A junction boundary mismatches the germline segment, possibly from a read error. This sequence joins TRBV23-1 and TRBJ1-1; 9 bases map to TRBD1. TRBV23-1 is identified as an open reading frame with a role that is uncertain. This CDR3 contains 15 residues. CDR3 nucleotide sequence: TGCGCCAGCATCCTTCTGAGACAGGGGGGTAACTTAGGGATCTTT. Its translation is CASILLRQGGNLGIF.

V gene TRBV27 combines with J gene TRBJ1-2; 7 nucleotides agree with TRBD1. V shed 5 bases, J shed 6 bases, and the junction held 21 bases outside the gene matches. In germline, CDR1 is MNHEY, CDR2 SMNVEV (reference sequence). This CDR3 is 18 amino acids long. CDR3 residues: CASSPTPLLKGANDGYTF. CDR3 coding DNA: TGTGCCAGCAGTCCGACCCCCCTACTGAAGGGGGCGAATGATGGCTACACCTTC.

V and J are TRBV12-5 and TRBJ1-2; 9 bases match TRBD1. This CDR3 is 15 amino acids long. Germline trimming cut 7 bases from V and 3 bases from J; bases unmatched to any gene: 9. CDR1 and CDR2 (germline): LGHNT, FRNRAP. CDR3 bases: TGTGCTAGTGAACCACAGGGGGCGTGGGACTATGGCTACACCTTC. This sequence encodes CASEPQGAWDYGYTF.

The chain carries TRBV18 and TRBJ2-2, with D unresolved. The CDR3 totals 12 residues. Trimming pared 0 bases from V and 9 bases from J, leaving 5 bases between. Germline V CDR1 and CDR2: KGHSH, LQKENI. The CDR3 sequence: CASSPPIRELFF. Written as DNA, the CDR3 is TGTGCCAGCTCACCACCTATCCGGGAGCTGTTTTTT. The full variable domain, in which reference TRBV18 and TRBJ2-2 provide the parts outside the CDR3, is NAGVMQNPRHLVRRRGQEARLRCSPMKGHSHVYWYRQLPEEGLKFMVYLQKENIIDESGMPKERFSAEFPKEGPSILRIQQVVRGDSAAYFCASSPPIRELFFGEGSRLTVL.

The rearrangement joins TRBV2 to TRBJ2-2, with 8 bases identical to TRBD2. V shed 11 bases, J shed 0 bases, and the junction held 8 bases outside the gene matches. From germline, CDR1 is SNHLY and CDR2 FYNNEI. The CDR3 spans 15 residues. CDR3 DNA sequence: TGTGCCTTAAGAATAGCGGGGACGAACACCGGGGAGCTGTTTTTT. As protein: CALRIAGTNTGELFF.

This sequence joins TRBV5-5 and TRBJ1-1, with unresolved D. Trimming removed 0 bases from V and 2 bases from J, with 8 bases in between. The germline gives CDR1 SGHKS, CDR2 YYEKEE (reference sequence). CDR3 length: 14 residues. CDR3 amino acids: CASSLDPFNTEAFF. As DNA, the CDR3 is TGTGCCAGCAGCTTGGATCCTTTCAACACTGAAGCTTTCTTT.

In this sample, this clone turned up a few times. The V and J genes are TRBV28 and TRBJ1-1, with TRBD1 matching over 7 bases. The junction had 11 bases not matched to a gene; V was cut back by 4 bases and J by 3 bases. The CDR3 is 16 residues long. CDR1 MDHEN and CDR2 SYDVKM come from the germline V gene. The CDR3 here is CASSSMTGFLHTEAFF. The CDR3 DNA is TGTGCCAGCAGTTCGATGACAGGGTTTTTACACACTGAAGCTTTCTTT.

V usage is TRBV2 and J usage is TRBJ1-5; 7 nucleotides agree with TRBD1. This CDR3 region has 15 residues. The V gene's germline CDR1 is SNHLY and CDR2 FYNNEI. With V trimmed by 6 bases and J by 3 bases, 8 bases remained unmatched. CDR3 DNA sequence: TGTGCCAGCAGATCGCTCAGGGGGGACAATCAGCCCCAGCATTTT. It yields the protein CASRSLRGDNQPQHF.